These 18 T cell receptor beta chains share one sample of origin, sequenced in a study of cytomegalovirus exposure and HLA in healthy donors. PCR employed 60 Vbeta and 13 Jbeta primers. TCRdb's copy holds only in-frame clones and misses some; the assay was immunoSEQ multiplex PCR. The sample holds about 120,000 clones, roughly 80% seen once. Source material: PBMCs. These receptor sequences come from a woman between 40 and 55 years old in good health and CMV-seronegative.

This clone appeared a few times. The chain joins TRBV20-1 to TRBJ1-1; D uncertain. The germline gives CDR1 DFQATT, CDR2 SNEGSKA (reference sequence). Trimming removed 3 bases at V and 9 bases at J, with 11 bases between. The CDR3 loop spans 11 amino acids. DNA of the CDR3: TGCAGTGCTAGCCCCAGTGTCAAAGCTTTCTTT. As protein: CSASPSVKAFF.

The gene calls are TRBV4-3 and TRBJ2-1; 12 bases match TRBD2. The CDR3 extends over 15 amino acids. From germline, CDR1 is LGHNA and CDR2 YSLEER. The trim removed 1 base at V and 5 bases at J, leaving 0 bases unmatched. The CDR3 reads CASSQGTSGDNEQFF. The CDR3 DNA reads as TGCGCCAGCAGCCAAGGGACTAGCGGGGACAATGAGCAGTTCTTC.

V gene TRBV7-9 combines with J gene TRBJ1-6; 8 bases are a match to TRBD1. Germline V gene sequence: CDR1 SEHNR, CDR2 FQNEAQ (reference sequence). The trim removed 5 bases at V and 6 bases at J, leaving 3 bases unmatched. The CDR3 loop spans 14 amino acids. CDR3 DNA sequence: TGTGCCAGCAGCCCGGGACAGGTTAATTCACCCCTCCACTTT. Protein: CASSPGQVNSPLHF.

This clone was observed a few times. The chain couples TRBV6-1 to TRBJ2-7; 7 nucleotides agree with TRBD2. Looked up from germline, CDR1 is MNHNS and CDR2 is SASEGT. The J segment lost 2 bases and the V segment lost 10 bases, leaving 11 bases of the junction unmatched. The CDR3 covers 14 residues. The CDR3 nucleotides are TGTGCCATCTACCGCTCGGCGGGGGCCTACGAGCAGTACTTC. It is translated as CAIYRSAGAYEQYF.

This chain links TRBV4-1 with TRBJ1-5, with TRBD1 identical over 8 bases. The CDR3 spans 16 residues. The V gene end was trimmed by 4 bases and the J gene end by 3 bases; junction bases not matched to a gene: 8. Per germline, CDR1 MGHRA and CDR2 YSYEKL. CDR3 loop: CASSRTTGAINQPQHF. For the CDR3, the DNA is TGCGCCAGCAGCCGGACGACAGGGGCCATCAATCAGCCCCAGCATTTT.

The chain employs TRBV19 and TRBJ2-7; 8 bases line up with TRBD1. The germline CDR1 and CDR2 sequences are LNHDA and SQIVND (reference sequence). V shed 10 bases and J 3 bases; nucleotides not matched to a gene: 5. This CDR3 is 12 amino acids long. The CDR3, as DNA: TGTGCCACTGGGACAGGTGGCTACGAGCAGTACTTC. It yields the protein CATGTGGYEQYF. Full variable domain (outside the CDR3, taken from reference TRBV19 and TRBJ2-7): DGGITQSPKYLFRKEGQNVTLSCEQNLNHDAMYWYRQDPGQGLRLIYYSQIVNDFQKGDIAEGYSVSREKKESFPLTVTSAQKNPTAFYLCATGTGGYEQYFGPGTRLTVT.

The chain recombines TRBV5-1 with TRBJ2-7; D possibly corresponds to TRBD2 (5 bases). The germline V and J ends were trimmed by 4 bases and 2 bases, with 16 bases remaining between them. The CDR3 is made up of 15 amino acids. In germline, CDR1 is SGHRS, CDR2 YFSETQ. For the CDR3, the DNA is TGCGCCAGCAGCATCTACACCGGGGTGGCCTACGAGCAGTACTTC. This sequence encodes CASSIYTGVAYEQYF.

This sequence joins TRBV18 and TRBJ2-7; TRBD2 might be the D (6 bases). Germline assignment: CDR1 KGHSH and CDR2 LQKENI. The V and J ends lost 2 bases and 0 bases respectively, with 11 bases between them. The CDR3 spans 15 residues. CDR3 in amino acids: CASSPGGSSSYEQYF. CDR3 nucleotides: TGTGCCAGCTCACCAGGAGGGTCCTCCTCCTACGAGCAGTACTTC. Supplemented by reference TRBV18 and TRBJ2-7, the full variable domain reads NAGVMQNPRHLVRRRGQEARLRCSPMKGHSHVYWYRQLPEEGLKFMVYLQKENIIDESGMPKERFSAEFPKEGPSILRIQQVVRGDSAAYFCASSPGGSSSYEQYFGPGTRLTVT.

The genes are TRBV27 and TRBJ2-7, with 13 bases matching TRBD2. Germline CDR1 MNHEY, CDR2 SMNVEV (reference sequence). The CDR3 spans 15 residues. The V and J ends lost 2 bases and 6 bases, in that order; junction bases with no gene match: 4. The CDR3 loop reads CASSLTSGRVGEQYF. The CDR3, as DNA: TGTGCCAGCAGTTTAACTAGCGGGAGGGTCGGCGAGCAGTACTTC.

V and J are TRBV11-2 and TRBJ1-1; the match to TRBD1 covers 7 bases. V dropped 5 bases and J dropped 3; count of bases not matched to a gene: 9. The CDR3 extends over 15 amino acids. From germline, CDR1 is SGHAT and CDR2 FQNNGV. DNA of the CDR3: TGTGCCAGCAGCGTAAGACAGGGCGGTGACACTGAAGCTTTCTTT. It is translated as CASSVRQGGDTEAFF.

This chain uses TRBV7-2 with TRBJ2-5; D may be TRBD1 (5 bases). V lost 1 base and J lost 2, with 14 bases in between. CDR3 length: 16 amino acids. CDR1 is SGHTA and CDR2 is FQGNSA in the germline V gene. CDR3 protein: CASSLVPGWEQETQYF. DNA of the CDR3: TGTGCCAGCAGCTTAGTACCAGGGTGGGAACAAGAGACCCAGTACTTC.

This clone was seen only a few times. This sequence joins TRBV7-6 and TRBJ2-6, with D possibly being TRBD2 (5 bases). This CDR3 spans 15 amino acids. Trimming removed 7 bases from V and 1 base from J, with 11 bases in between. Germline CDR1 is SGHVS and CDR2 is FNYEAQ. CDR3 DNA sequence: TGTGCCAGCACGCCCGGGAATTCTGGGGCCAACGTCCTGACTTTC. The encoded protein is CASTPGNSGANVLTF.

The rearrangement joins TRBV11-2 to TRBJ2-1; a possible D gene is TRBD2 (6 bases). The CDR3 is 15 amino acids. The V and J ends lost 3 bases and 8 bases respectively, with 17 bases between them. CDR1 SGHAT and CDR2 FQNNGV come from the germline V gene. The CDR3 spells CASSFSTRFGDEQFF. The CDR3 DNA follows: TGTGCCAGCAGCTTCTCGACTAGGTTTGGTGATGAGCAGTTCTTC.

The chain joins TRBV30 to TRBJ1-1, with 7 bases matching TRBD1. Germline V gene data show CDR1 as GTSNPN and CDR2 as SVGIG (reference sequence). This CDR3 region has 13 residues. V was clipped by 1 base and J by 6 bases; unmatched bases: 5. CDR3 DNA sequence: TGTGCCTGGAGTGACGGACAGGCCCCTGAAGCTTTCTTT. This codes for CAWSDGQAPEAFF.

This chain's CDR3 is CASSMGTGGYRAFF. DNA of the CDR3: TGTGCCAGTAGTATGGGGACAGGGGGTTATAGAGCTTTCTTT. The V and J genes are TRBV19 and TRBJ1-1; 11 nucleotides align to TRBD1. CDR1 and CDR2 (germline): LNHDA, SQIVND (reference sequence). V lost 3 bases, J lost 10 bases, and 7 bases stayed unmatched. The CDR3 sequence is 14 residues long. The variable domain in full, completed from reference TRBV19 and TRBJ1-1, reads DGGITQSPKYLFRKEGQNVTLSCEQNLNHDAMYWYRQDPGQGLRLIYYSQIVNDFQKGDIAEGYSVSREKKESFPLTVTSAQKNPTAFYLCASSMGTGGYRAFFGQGTRLTVV.

The chain has TRBV6-1 and TRBJ2-7, with a tentative D call TRBD1 (5 bases). V was shortened by 6 bases and J by 2 bases, with 8 bases between the two germline ends. CDR1 MNHNS and CDR2 SASEGT come from the germline V gene. The CDR3 totals 12 residues. The CDR3 here is CASRRQPYEQYF. Here the CDR3 DNA reads TGTGCCAGCAGACGACAGCCCTACGAGCAGTACTTC.

This clone has a handful of counts. The rearrangement joins TRBV13 to TRBJ2-1; a possible D gene is TRBD2 (5 bases). Germline V gene data show CDR1 as PRHDT and CDR2 as FYEKMQ (reference sequence). V was cut by 5 bases and J by 5 bases, with 16 bases left in between. This CDR3 spans 15 amino acids. CDR3 bases: TGTGCCAGCAGCCGAGCGGCCTACCAACACAATGAGCAGTTCTTC. Translated, it gives CASSRAAYQHNEQFF.

The count of this clone is one. The chain has TRBV7-9 and TRBJ1-2; D unresolved. Germline lookup yields CDR1 SEHNR and CDR2 FQNEAQ (reference sequence). Trimming removed 3 bases at V and 2 bases at J, with 10 bases between. The CDR3 is made up of 14 amino acids. CDR3 DNA: TGTGCCAGCAGCTTCGCACAGCAAAACTATGGCTACACCTTC. It translates to CASSFAQQNYGYTF.